This T cell receptor beta chain was obtained from a study of cytotoxic CD8 clonotypes in ibrutinib-treated CLL. Clones were read by immunoSEQ multiplex PCR, and TCRdb kept only the in-frame ones, dropping some. The sample records approximately 340,000 clones, approximately 67% being singletons. Germline V gene data show CDR1 as MNHEY and CDR2 as SMNVEV (reference sequence). V shed 3 bases and J shed 1 base, with 11 bases lying between them. The CDR3 runs 15 residues. Source: PBMCs, taken after 36 months of ibrutinib treatment. The gene calls are TRBV27 and TRBJ2-3; a possible D gene is TRBD2 (6 bases). This sequence originates from a human donor with chronic lymphocytic leukemia. CDR3 loop: CASSFGGIRTDTQYF. CDR3 DNA: TGTGCCAGCAGTTTTGGGGGGATCCGCACAGATACGCAGTATTTT.